These 7 T cell receptor beta chains were sequenced from one sample in a study of early T cells in non-severe SARS-CoV-2 infection (dated by TCRdb to about 2021). Libraries were prepared through 5' RACE. Reads for this sample came from a NextSeq 500. TCRdb trimmed public reads at Q25 via fastp, called clones via MiXCR and kept in-frame beta chains. A single entry per CDR3 protein holds the most common genes and DNA from its merged rows. The sample table shows about 30,000 distinct CDR3 sequences, and 5.8% are seen once. 5.2% of the sample rests with the top ten. Material for sequencing was whole blood. The receptor set was obtained from an adult who was a healthcare worker with PCR-confirmed SARS-CoV-2 infection or an uninfected control (not recorded which).

This clonotype was seen only a few times. The chain couples TRBV4-2 to TRBJ2-1, with 9 bases that match TRBD2. The germline V gene encodes CDR1 LGHNA and CDR2 YNFKEQ. The CDR3 has 16 residues. With 1 base clipped from V and 6 bases from J, the junction kept 7 bases outside the gene matches. The CDR3 sequence: CASSQGRIAGANEQFF. The CDR3 nucleotides are TGTGCCAGCAGCCAAGGTAGGATAGCGGGAGCCAATGAGCAGTTCTTC.

This clonotype was detected ten times or more. The J gene is TRBJ2-1, the V gene TRBV20-1; 7 bases are a match to TRBD2. J gave up 8 bases and V 1 base, and 2 bases lay outside the gene matches. The CDR3 extends over 12 amino acids. Per the germline V gene, CDR1 is DFQATT and CDR2 is SNEGSKA (reference sequence). The CDR3 sequence is CSARAGGDEQFF. The CDR3, as DNA: TGCAGTGCTAGAGCGGGGGGTGATGAGCAGTTCTTC.

This clonotype appeared many times. This sequence joins TRBV6-5 and TRBJ1-5; D might be TRBD1 (6 bases). This CDR3 contains 15 residues. V dropped 6 bases and J dropped 5 bases, with 17 bases sitting between them. Germline CDR1 and CDR2: MNHEY and SVGAGI. CDR3 sequence: CASSPGQGRDQPQHF. CDR3 coding DNA: TGTGCCAGCAGCCCGGGGCAGGGGAGGGATCAGCCCCAGCATTTT.

This clonotype was picked up a small number of times. Germline and junction disagree at one end, which may indicate a read error. This chain joins TRBV5-6 and TRBJ1-1, with D uncertain. Looked up from germline, CDR1 is SGHDT and CDR2 is YYEEEE. The CDR3 extends over 13 amino acids. CDR3 amino acids: CASSLVPNAEAFF. The CDR3 DNA sequence: TGTGCCAGCAGCTTAGTGCCGAACGCTGAAGCTTTCTTT.

This clonotype was seen ten or more times. The chain employs TRBV15 and TRBJ2-1; D gene uncertain. The germline V and J ends were trimmed by 0 bases and 8 bases, with 5 bases remaining between them. Germline CDR1 reads LNHNV; CDR2 reads YYDKDF (reference sequence). This CDR3 is built from 12 residues. CDR3 coding DNA: TGTGCCACCAGCAGAGATCTGGATGAGCAGTTCTTC. As protein: CATSRDLDEQFF.

The table lists this clonotype with many counts. The V call is TRBV29-1, the J call TRBJ2-4; D is undetermined. This CDR3 is 11 amino acids long. V lost 3 bases, J lost 4 bases, and 4 bases lay in between. Germline V gene lookup returns CDR1 SQVTM and CDR2 ANQGSEA. The CDR3 is CSVDSKNIQYF. The CDR3, as DNA: TGCAGCGTTGACTCTAAAAACATTCAGTACTTC.

The table lists this clonotype with a few counts. This chain uses TRBV7-2 with TRBJ2-5; 7 bases agree with TRBD1. This CDR3 comprises 14 residues. The trim removed 5 bases at V and 5 bases at J, leaving 8 bases unmatched. Germline V gives CDR1 SGHTA, CDR2 FQGNSA. The DNA for the CDR3 is TGTGCCAGCAGCGGCCGACAGGGTTGGGAGACCCAGTACTTC. Amino acid sequence: CASSGRQGWETQYF.